Below, one T cell receptor (beta chain) is given with its context. Its antigen remains unknown. Germline CDR1 is SGHTA and CDR2 is FQGNSA. The germline V and J ends were trimmed by 1 base and 7 bases, with 2 bases remaining between them. This CDR3 comprises 12 residues. Libraries of TCR beta came from iRepertoire HTBI primers plus Arm-PCR of CDR3 regions. TCRdb recomputed calls from the multiplex PCR reads with MiXCR, one row per CDR3 protein. The sample includes more than 300,000 distinct CDR3 sequences, approximately 23% seen only once; the top ten take approximately 30%. Time point in this sample: persistent/refractory GD, antithyroid drugs over 5 years with positive TRAb. PBMC RNA served as the TCR library source. The data derive from a study of regulatory T cells in long-lasting Graves disease. Looking at the study overall: Over-5-year antithyroid drug use with positive TSH receptor antibodies defined persistent Graves' disease in the study.

Study-wide results and limits: Persistent Graves' patients showed less TCR diversity than newly diagnosed patients showed. Peripheral blood, not thyroid tissue, was the sole material studied.

The sample was peripheral blood mononuclear cells (PBMCs), taken when the disease was refractory, from a patient treated with antithyroid drugs. This rearrangement joins TRBV7-2 to TRBJ1-6, with no clear D. The TCR originated in a woman aged 40 to 49 with Graves disease. The chain's CDR3 is CASSLVNSPLHF. For the CDR3, the DNA is TGTGCCAGCAGCTTAGTGAATTCACCCCTCCACTTT.